Each of the 23 T cell receptor beta chains below was sequenced from the same sample in a study of memory CD4+ T cells and cytomegalovirus serostatus. Here immunoSEQ multiplex PCR was the method, and the copy in TCRdb shows in-frame clones only, minus some. The sample records roughly 76,000 clones, roughly 80% being singletons. The sort gate was single viable CD3+CD4+CD8-CD45RO+ cells for memory CD4+ T cells. The material sequenced was memory CD4+ T cells from blood. The receptors originated from an adult in good health and CMV-seropositive.

Only a few counts were recorded for this clone. This chain links TRBV4-1 with TRBJ2-3; TRBD2 is a possible D gene (6 bases). Trimming left V 2 bases short and J 11 bases short, with 14 bases between. The CDR3 extends over 13 amino acids. From germline, CDR1 is MGHRA and CDR2 YSYEKL. The CDR3 DNA follows: TGCGCCAGCAGCCAACCCCAAAGGAGGGAGCAGTATTTT. Its translation is CASSQPQRREQYF.

The CDR3 nucleotides are TGTGCCAGCAGCTATGGCGAGGGCTACTCACCCCTCCACTTT. Amino acids: CASSYGEGYSPLHF. The chain has TRBV7-8 and TRBJ1-6; D not certain. The germline V gene encodes CDR1 SGHVS and CDR2 FQNEAQ. CDR3 length: 14 residues. Trimming removed 4 bases from V and 10 bases from J, with 14 bases in between.

V is TRBV19 and J is TRBJ2-1, with 8 bases fitting TRBD1. The ends lost 8 bases at V and 5 bases at J; junction bases unmatched: 5. Germline values: CDR1 LNHDA, CDR2 SQIVND (reference sequence). CDR3 length equals 13 residues. CDR3 sequence (DNA): TGTGCCAGTCGGGACAGGTCGGACAATGAGCAGTTCTTC. It specifies CASRDRSDNEQFF. The variable domain in full, completed from reference TRBV19 and TRBJ2-1, reads DGGITQSPKYLFRKEGQNVTLSCEQNLNHDAMYWYRQDPGQGLRLIYYSQIVNDFQKGDIAEGYSVSREKKESFPLTVTSAQKNPTAFYLCASRDRSDNEQFFGPGTRLTVL.

This chain joins TRBV2 and TRBJ2-1; D possibly corresponds to TRBD2 (5 bases). Germline V gives CDR1 SNHLY, CDR2 FYNNEI. V lost 6 bases to trimming and J lost 9 bases, with 15 bases between them. This CDR3 spans 13 amino acids. CDR3 in amino acids: CASSGQEGSEQFF. The CDR3 nucleotides are TGTGCCAGCAGCGGTCAGGAAGGGAGTGAGCAGTTCTTC.

The chain links TRBV7-2 to TRBJ2-3, with 8 bases that match TRBD2. The germline V gene encodes CDR1 SGHTA and CDR2 FQGNSA. The CDR3 extends over 16 amino acids. The V and J ends lost 1 base and 0 bases, in that order; junction bases with no gene match: 3. CDR3 DNA: TGTGCCAGCAGCTTAGGCGCGGGAGGAAGCACAGATACGCAGTATTTT. It encodes CASSLGAGGSTDTQYF. The full variable domain, completed using reference TRBV7-2 and TRBJ2-3, is GAGVSQSPSNKVTEKGKDVELRCDPISGHTALYWYRQSLGQGLEFLIYFQGNSAPDKSGLPSDRFSAERTGGSVSTLTIQRTQQEDSAVYLCASSLGAGGSTDTQYFGPGTRLTVL.

The chain is built from TRBV21-1 and TRBJ1-1; the table's TRBD1 call for D was not verified on the DNA. TRBV21-1 is a listed pseudogene. The CDR3 is made up of 15 amino acids. CDR3 DNA sequence: TGTGCCAGCAGCAAGTATCCGGGCAGGGGCACTGAAGCTTTCTTT. Amino acid sequence: CASSKYPGRGTEAFF.

The CDR3 reads CASSVRTGGGTEAFF. In DNA, the CDR3 is TGTGCCAGCAGTGTCCGGACAGGGGGGGGGACTGAAGCTTTCTTT. The chain employs TRBV6-5 and TRBJ1-1; TRBD1 matches at 10 bases. Germline V gene lookup returns CDR1 MNHEY and CDR2 SVGAGI. This CDR3 has 15 residues. V was clipped by 5 bases and J by 5 bases; unmatched bases: 8.

The rearrangement uses TRBV6-6 and TRBJ1-4; no clear D gene. Germline-derived CDR1 and CDR2 are MNHNY and SVGAGI (reference sequence). The V gene lost 6 bases and the J gene lost 3 bases, with 14 bases spanning the gap. The CDR3 has 15 amino acids. The CDR3 DNA sequence: TGTGCCAGCAGCCGGCAAGGCTTGTCTAATGAAAAACTGTTTTTT. This gives the protein CASSRQGLSNEKLFF.

This clone was recorded only once. The chain recombines TRBV5-1 with TRBJ2-5; a possible D gene is TRBD1 (6 bases). V was shortened by 6 bases and J by 4 bases, with 16 bases between the two germline ends. CDR1 and CDR2 from the germline V gene are SGHRS and YFSETQ. CDR3 length: 14 amino acids. CDR3 coding DNA: TGCGCCAGCACCCGGGGTACAGGGAGAGAGACCCAGTACTTC. This translates into CASTRGTGRETQYF.

This clone was seen a single time. This chain links TRBV30 with TRBJ2-1; TRBD2 agrees at 11 bases. V shed 0 bases, J shed 4 bases, and the junction held 2 bases outside the gene matches. CDR1 GTSNPN and CDR2 SVGIG come from the germline V gene (reference sequence). This CDR3 spans 15 amino acids. CDR3 protein: CAWSVSSGGYNEQFF. The CDR3 nucleotides are TGTGCCTGGAGTGTATCTAGCGGGGGGTACAATGAGCAGTTCTTC.

The genes are TRBV10-3 and TRBJ1-4; 7 positions match TRBD1. The CDR3 covers 15 residues. From germline, CDR1 is ENHRY and CDR2 SYGVKD. Trimming removed 3 bases from V and 7 bases from J; junction bases left unmatched: 8. CDR3 sequence: CAISDQQGKGEKLFF. The CDR3 region has the DNA TGTGCCATCAGTGACCAACAGGGGAAGGGTGAAAAACTGTTTTTT.

The chain uses TRBV6-6 and TRBJ1-2; D perhaps matches TRBD1 (6 bases). The CDR3 spans 16 residues. CDR1 is MNHNY, CDR2 SVGAGI, per germline (reference sequence). Trimming removed 7 bases at V and 2 bases at J, with 20 bases between. In nucleotides, the CDR3 is TGTGCCAGCACCTACCCCACGCAGGGGCCGAACTATGGCTACACCTTC. Protein product: CASTYPTQGPNYGYTF.

The V and J genes are TRBV18 and TRBJ2-2, with 11 positions matching TRBD2. This CDR3 has 15 amino acids. The trim removed 6 bases at V and 3 bases at J, leaving 3 bases unmatched. Per germline, CDR1 KGHSH and CDR2 LQKENI. The CDR3 nucleotides are TGTGCCAGCTCCTGGACTAGCGGGCACACCGGGGAGCTGTTTTTT. As protein: CASSWTSGHTGELFF.

The rearrangement uses TRBV5-1 and TRBJ1-2, with D perhaps TRBD1 (6 bases). Germline CDR1 SGHRS, CDR2 YFSETQ. Trimming stripped 5 bases from V and 5 bases from J, with 13 bases between. The CDR3 has 13 amino acids. Here the CDR3 reads CASRQGPEYGYTF. In DNA form, the CDR3 reads TGCGCCAGCAGACAGGGCCCCGAATATGGCTACACCTTC.

This chain uses TRBV2 with TRBJ1-6; D perhaps matches TRBD1 (6 bases). The V end lost 6 bases, the J end lost 6 bases, and 12 bases lay between the germline ends. Germline CDR1 is SNHLY and CDR2 is FYNNEI. This CDR3 has 14 residues. The CDR3 nucleotides read TGTGCCAGCAGGCGGGACATAGCTAATTCACCCCTCCACTTT. It codes for CASRRDIANSPLHF.

The chain couples TRBV19 to TRBJ1-1; D remains ambiguous. Per germline, CDR1 LNHDA and CDR2 SQIVND (reference sequence). CDR3 length: 13 amino acids. Trimming removed 8 bases from V and 3 bases from J, with 13 bases in between. The CDR3: CASGNKGDTEAFF. In nucleotides, the CDR3 is TGTGCCAGTGGAAATAAGGGTGACACTGAAGCTTTCTTT.

The V call is TRBV5-1, the J call TRBJ1-5, with 7 positions matching TRBD1. The germline gives CDR1 SGHRS, CDR2 YFSETQ. This CDR3 is 14 amino acids long. V lost 4 bases, J lost 3 bases, and 4 bases stayed unmatched. CDR3 sequence reads: CASSGTGDNQPQHF. CDR3 in DNA: TGCGCCAGCAGCGGAACAGGGGACAATCAGCCCCAGCATTTT.

In the case of this clone: The germline gene is not matched at one end of the junction; a read error may be the cause. This chain joins TRBV18 and TRBJ1-2; 7 bases are shared with TRBD1. Germline V lookup: CDR1 KGHSH, CDR2 LQKENI. This CDR3 contains 13 residues. The CDR3 reads CASSPQGKDGYTF. CDR3 sequence (DNA): TGTGCCAGCTCGCCACAGGGGAAGGATGGCTACACCTTC.

J is TRBJ1-1 and V is TRBV11-2; 8 nucleotides match TRBD1. The CDR3 is 14 amino acids. V was pared by 0 bases and J by 10 bases, with 7 bases of the junction left unmatched. The V gene's germline CDR1 is SGHAT and CDR2 FQNNGV. CDR3 residues: CASSLEAGQGAAFF. CDR3 coding DNA: TGTGCCAGCAGCTTAGAAGCCGGGCAGGGGGCAGCTTTCTTT.

The V gene is TRBV11-2, the J gene TRBJ1-2; maybe TRBD1 (5 bases). The CDR3 covers 16 residues. From germline, CDR1 is SGHAT and CDR2 FQNNGV. V lost 5 bases to trimming and J lost 4 bases, with 20 bases between them. The CDR3 here is CASSPQRDPRVYGYTF. DNA for the CDR3: TGTGCCAGCAGCCCACAACGGGACCCTCGGGTCTATGGCTACACCTTC.

The chain employs TRBV7-9 and TRBJ2-7, with 7 bases matching TRBD1. V lost 6 bases, J lost 2 bases, and 10 bases stayed unmatched. Germline V CDR1 and CDR2: SEHNR, FQNEAQ (reference sequence). The CDR3 has 15 residues. The CDR3 protein is CASSPWGQRPYEQYF. In nucleotides, the CDR3 is TGTGCCAGCAGTCCCTGGGGACAGCGTCCCTACGAGCAGTACTTC.

Only a few counts were recorded for this clone. The chain uses TRBV5-6 and TRBJ2-7; D is possibly TRBD1 (6 bases). Germline V CDR1 and CDR2: SGHDT, YYEEEE. CDR3 length: 15 residues. V was shortened by 1 base and J by 0 bases, with 11 bases between the two germline ends. This CDR3 reads CASSLFRGSSYEQYV. The CDR3 nucleotides are TGTGCCAGCAGCTTGTTCAGGGGTAGCTCCTACGAGCAGTACGTC.

This clone was seen once. This rearrangement joins TRBV5-1 to TRBJ1-2; tentative D call: TRBD1 (6 bases). V was cut by 4 bases and J by 4 bases, with 14 bases left in between. The CDR3 is made up of 14 amino acids. Looked up from germline, CDR1 is SGHRS and CDR2 is YFSETQ. The CDR3: CASSPLGGPYGYTF. CDR3 bases: TGCGCCAGCAGCCCTTTGGGGGGGCCCTATGGCTACACCTTC.